This TCR beta chain was profiled in a study of OX40 agonist ivuxolimab in advanced cancers. At the level of the study: A history of anti-PD-1, anti-PD-L1 or anti-CTLA-4 therapy was acceptable, and more than 30% had some.

The CDR3 totals 13 residues. From germline, CDR1 is SGHNT and CDR2 YYREEE (reference sequence). Trimming took off 0 bases at V and 3 bases at J, with 4 bases between the two ends. Profiled with immunoSEQ multiplex PCR; TCRdb holds only in-frame clones, not every one. The table includes approximately 40,000 clones, roughly 90% detected once. Patients with autoimmune history or systemic immunosuppression were excluded. The V and J genes are TRBV5-4 and TRBJ1-5; no clear D gene. The material sequenced was CD4+ or CD8+ T cells sorted from blood, taken in a trial of the OX40 agonist ivuxolimab. The sequence was collected from an adult with an advanced solid tumor such as melanoma, head and neck, liver or kidney cancer. CDR3 sequence: CASSLGLNQPQHF. The CDR3 bases are TGTGCCAGCAGCTTGGGACTCAATCAGCCCCAGCATTTT.